A selection of T cell receptor beta chains follows, all from one sample in a study of Graves' ophthalmopathy and Graves' hyperthyroidism. TCRdb reprocessed the multiplex PCR reads with MiXCR, giving one entry per CDR3 protein. The profile shows over a million distinct CDR3 sequences, about 36% of them singletons. The sequenced sample was peripheral blood or thyroid tissue (not recorded which). Receptors originate from an adult man with Graves' hyperthyroidism. Both conserved end residues are trimmed from each CDR3.

>13|TRBV25-1|TRBJ1-3
ASSTLTGGGNTIY
>12|TRBV6-6|TRBJ1-1
ASSYSARNTEAF
>15|TRBV10-3|TRBJ2-5
AISESTGVGNQETQY
>9|TRBV10-3|TRBJ1-1
AISDGGKAF
>15|TRBV13|TRBJ2-2
ASSSGGRQGHTGELF
>13|TRBV7-8|TRBJ1-2
ASSLAQGLGYGYT
>13|TRBV19|TRBJ2-2
ASSPRTGGHGELF
>12|TRBV7-9|TRBJ2-7
ASSSIRDAYEQY
>13|TRBV7-2|TRBJ2-5
ASSQRRGSRETQY
>14|TRBV10-2|TRBJ2-6
ASRQVTRSGANVLT
>10|TRBV20-1|TRBJ1-2
SARVWNYGYT
>12|TRBV10-3|TRBJ1-1
AISGRRDHTEAF
>9|TRBV6-5|TRBJ2-7
ASRDRGKEY
>13|TRBV19|TRBJ2-7
ASANLGAGLREQY
>13|TRBV10-2|TRBJ1-1
ASSYSAGLNTEAF
>11|TRBV7-8|TRBJ1-1
ASSFDTNTEAF
>13|TRBV12-3/TRBV12-4|TRBJ2-6
ASRIRGGGANVLT
>11|TRBV29-1|TRBJ2-7
SVERTGTGEQY
>12|TRBV12-3/TRBV12-4|TRBJ1-1
ASSFTETNTEAF
>12|TRBV10-3|TRBJ1-1
ATWAAGEDTEAF
>13|TRBV25-1|TRBJ2-3
ASSEDLQGRDTQY
>14|TRBV2|TRBJ2-2
ASSGEGTPNTGELF
>13|TRBV7-2|TRBJ1-5
ASSFYDFGNQPQH
>14|TRBV15|TRBJ2-6
AISRDLEDWANVLT
>12|TRBV12-3/TRBV12-4|TRBJ2-7
ASTPGHNSYEQY
>13|TRBV20-1|TRBJ1-6
SAREREGLNSPLH
>12|TRBV6-5|TRBJ1-1
ASSAQGWDTEAF
>12|TRBV20-1|TRBJ1-6
STKGGSNNSPLH
>11|TRBV15|TRBJ1-5
ATSRVYRDGQH
>14|TRBV15|TRBJ1-1
ATSSTERVMNTEAF
>14|TRBV7-9|TRBJ2-5
ASSPAPRGRVETQY
>14|TRBV5-1|TRBJ1-2
ASSLGGIRTTSGYT
>12|TRBV6-5|TRBJ2-7
ASSGGGMRYEQY
>12|TRBV20-1|TRBJ2-7
SARSETGAYEQY
>12|TRBV29-1|TRBJ2-2
SARGHQDTGELF
>14|TRBV5-1|TRBJ2-7
ASSPSPKGEAYEQY
>17|TRBV10-3|TRBJ1-5
AISLVALLSTDSNQPQH
>12|TRBV19|TRBJ2-7
ATLGQSGSNEQY
>12|TRBV2|TRBJ1-2
ASSPDREGYGYT
>14|TRBV20-1|TRBJ2-7
SARLVGGSRSYEQY
>13|TRBV7-9|TRBJ2-7
ASRRGGLGSYEQY
>11|TRBV10-2|TRBJ1-2
ASSLEGLDGYT
>10|TRBV29-1|TRBJ2-2
SVVTGPGELF
>16|TRBV7-9|TRBJ1-6
ASSPGTAPSSYNSPLH